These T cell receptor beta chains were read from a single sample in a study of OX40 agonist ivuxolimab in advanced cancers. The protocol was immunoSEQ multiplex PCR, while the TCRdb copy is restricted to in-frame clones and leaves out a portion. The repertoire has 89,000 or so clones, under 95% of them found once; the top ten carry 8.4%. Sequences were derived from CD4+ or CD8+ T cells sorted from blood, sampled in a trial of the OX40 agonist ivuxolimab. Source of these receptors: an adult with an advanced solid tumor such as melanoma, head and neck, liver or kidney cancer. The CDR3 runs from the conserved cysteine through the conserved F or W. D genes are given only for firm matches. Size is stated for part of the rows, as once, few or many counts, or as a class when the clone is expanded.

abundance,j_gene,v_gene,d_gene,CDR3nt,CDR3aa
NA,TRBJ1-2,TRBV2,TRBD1,TGTGCCAGCAGTGAAACAGGGGGCGTCTATGGCTACACCTTC,CASSETGGVYGYTF
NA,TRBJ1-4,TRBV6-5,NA,TGTGCCAGCAGTTACTCGGAATCGGTTGAAAAACTGTTTTTT,CASSYSESVEKLFF
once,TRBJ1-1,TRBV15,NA,TGTGCCACCAGCAGAGATCCCAGACTGCAAACTCAAGCTTTCTTT,CATSRDPRLQTQAFF
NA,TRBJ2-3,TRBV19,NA,TGTGCCAGTAGTATACTAGCAGGGGATACGCAGTATTTT,CASSILAGDTQYF
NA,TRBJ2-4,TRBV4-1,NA,TGCGCCAGCAGCCATTATCCGGACTTAGCCAAAAACATTCAGTACTTC,CASSHYPDLAKNIQYF
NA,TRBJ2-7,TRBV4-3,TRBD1,TGCGCCAGCAGCCTCGGGACAGAGGGTTTCTCCGAGCAGTACTTC,CASSLGTEGFSEQYF
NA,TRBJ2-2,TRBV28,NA,TGTGCCAGCAGTTTATACGGACAGCACACCGGGGAGCTGTTTTTT,CASSLYGQHTGELFF
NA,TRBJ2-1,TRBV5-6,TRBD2,TGTGCCAGCAGCTTGGCTTCTAGCGGGACCTACAATGAGCAGTTCTTC,CASSLASSGTYNEQFF
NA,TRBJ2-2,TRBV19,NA,TGTGCCAGTAGTATGACTCCCTTCGGGGAGGGGGAGTCTGGGGAGCTGTTTTTT,CASSMTPFGEGESGELFF
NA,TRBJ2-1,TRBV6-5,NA,TGTGCCAGCAGTTACTCCGTGAGCCACAATGAGCAGTTCTTC,CASSYSVSHNEQFF
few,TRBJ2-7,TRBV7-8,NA,TGTGCCAGCAGCTTACTATCTGGGGTAGCCAACGAGCAGTACTTC,CASSLLSGVANEQYF
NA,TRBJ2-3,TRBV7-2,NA,TGTGCCAGCAGCTTATTGGCAGATACGCAGTATTTT,CASSLLADTQYF
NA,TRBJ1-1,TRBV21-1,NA,TGTGCCAGCTGCCAGAACACTGAAGCTTTCTTT,CASCQNTEAFF
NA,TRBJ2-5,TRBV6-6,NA,TGTGCCAGCAGTGGTAGTTGGGAGACCCAGTACTTC,CASSGSWETQYF
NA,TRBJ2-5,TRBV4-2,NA,TGTGCCAGCAGCCAACCCGGGACGCAAGAGACCCAGTACTTC,CASSQPGTQETQYF
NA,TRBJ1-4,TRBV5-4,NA,TGTGCCAGCAGCCAATTTATCGGGGAGGAAAATGAAAAACTGTTTTTT,CASSQFIGEENEKLFF
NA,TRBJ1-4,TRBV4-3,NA,TGCGCCAGCAGCCAAGATGAAGCCAGGGGAGGTGAAAAACTGTTTTTT,CASSQDEARGGEKLFF
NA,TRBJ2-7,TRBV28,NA,TGTGCCAGCAGTTTCCACGAGGCCTACGAGCAGTACTTC,CASSFHEAYEQYF
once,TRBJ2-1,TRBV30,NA,TGTGCCTGGGACTATAAGTACCTCAATGAGCAGTTCTTC,CAWDYKYLNEQFF
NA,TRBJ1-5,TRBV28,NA,TGTGCCAGCAGTTCGTACTCCGGGGGAAATCAGCCCCAGCATTTT,CASSSYSGGNQPQHF
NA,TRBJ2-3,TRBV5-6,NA,TGTGCCAGCAGCAGTACAGATACGCAGTATTTT,CASSSTDTQYF
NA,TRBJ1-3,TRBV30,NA,TGTGCCTGGAAATGGGGGGTCTCTGGAAACACCATATATTTT,CAWKWGVSGNTIYF
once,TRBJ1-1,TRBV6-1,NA,TGTGCCAGCAGTTATGGCAGGCCTGAAGCTTTCTTT,CASSYGRPEAFF
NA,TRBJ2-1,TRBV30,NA,TGTGCCTGGAGTGTCTTAAGGGGGGGCGAGCAGTTCTTC,CAWSVLRGGEQFF
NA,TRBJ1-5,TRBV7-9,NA,TGTGCCAGCAGCTCCGGTATCCAGCCCCAGCATTTT,CASSSGIQPQHF
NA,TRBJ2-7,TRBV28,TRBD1,TGTGCCAGCAGTTTTCTGACAGGGTGGTACGAGCAGTACTTC,CASSFLTGWYEQYF
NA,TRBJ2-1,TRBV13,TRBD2,TGTGCCAGCAATGCCGGGACTAGCGTCGGAAGTGAGCAGTTCTTC,CASNAGTSVGSEQFF
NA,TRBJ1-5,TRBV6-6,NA,TGTGCCAGCAGTTACGATCGGGGGGATAATCAGCCCCAGCATTTT,CASSYDRGDNQPQHF
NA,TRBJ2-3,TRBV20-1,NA,TGCAGTGCCTCCACAGATACGCAGTATTTT,CSASTDTQYF
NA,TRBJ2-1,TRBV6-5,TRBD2,TGTGCCAGCACCGGACTAGCGGGAGGTTCTGAGCAGTTCTTC,CASTGLAGGSEQFF
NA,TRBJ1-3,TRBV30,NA,TGTGCCTGGAATCCGGGGAATGGAAACACCATATATTTT,CAWNPGNGNTIYF
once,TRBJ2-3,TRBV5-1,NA,TGCGCCAGCAGCTTGACAGGGATCCACTCCACAGATACGCAGTATTTT,CASSLTGIHSTDTQYF
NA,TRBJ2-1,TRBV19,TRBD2,TGTGCCAGTGAAAATCTAGCGGGGGGGGACAATGAGCAGTTCTTC,CASENLAGGDNEQFF
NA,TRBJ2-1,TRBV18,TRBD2,TGTGCCAGCTCACCACCTGCGGGGGGTGGGAATGAGCAGTTCTTC,CASSPPAGGGNEQFF
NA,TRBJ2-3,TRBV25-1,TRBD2,TGTGCCAGCAGTGACTTCAAAGGGACTAGCGACACAGATACGCAGTATTTT,CASSDFKGTSDTDTQYF
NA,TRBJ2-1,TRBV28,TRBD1,TGTGCCAGCAGTTCATGGGACAGTTTCAATGAGCAGTTCTTC,CASSSWDSFNEQFF
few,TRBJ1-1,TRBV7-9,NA,TGTGCCACCCTTAGCCGGCCCGAGACTGAAGCTTTCTTT,CATLSRPETEAFF
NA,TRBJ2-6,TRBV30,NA,TGTGCCTGGAGTAGCGGTTCTGGGGCCAACGTCCTGACTTTC,CAWSSGSGANVLTF
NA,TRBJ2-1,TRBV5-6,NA,TGTGCCAGCAGCTTGGGGGCCATAGCGAGGAGGCAGTTCTTC,CASSLGAIARRQFF
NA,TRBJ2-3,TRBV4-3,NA,TGCGCCAGCAGCCAAGACCCCTCGACGGATACGCAGTATTTT,CASSQDPSTDTQYF